Shown below are 22 T cell receptor beta chains from a single sample sequenced in a study of STAT5B mutations in CD4+ large granular lymphocyte leukemia. The protocol was immunoSEQ multiplex PCR, while the TCRdb copy is restricted to in-frame clones and leaves out a portion. The sample has 25,000 to 35,000 clones, roughly 70% seen once. Sequenced: CD4+ T cells from blood buffy coats. The receptors were sampled from a human donor in good health.

The chain couples TRBV5-5 to TRBJ1-2; D perhaps matches TRBD1 (6 bases). Germline CDR1 is SGHKS and CDR2 is YYEKEE (reference sequence). The CDR3 consists of 13 residues. The V gene lost 0 bases and the J gene lost 7 bases, with 10 bases spanning the gap. CDR3 bases: TGTGCCAGCAGCTTGGACAGGGTAATTGGCTACACCTTC. This codes for CASSLDRVIGYTF.

This rearrangement joins TRBV5-1 to TRBJ2-2; D is ambiguous. V dropped 0 bases and J dropped 5 bases, with 8 bases sitting between them. Germline CDR1 reads SGHRS; CDR2 reads YFSETQ. The CDR3 length is 14 residues. This chain's CDR3 is CASSLASLTGELFF. DNA of the CDR3: TGCGCCAGCAGCTTGGCCAGCCTTACCGGGGAGCTGTTTTTT.

This rearrangement joins TRBV5-1 to TRBJ2-5; 10 positions match TRBD1. Per the germline V gene, CDR1 is SGHRS and CDR2 is YFSETQ. CDR3 length equals 14 residues. Trimming at V came to 4 bases and at J to 4 bases, leaving 4 bases not matched to a gene. CDR3 protein: CASSPGQGGETQYF. The CDR3 DNA sequence: TGCGCCAGCAGCCCAGGACAGGGGGGAGAGACCCAGTACTTC.

This clone was observed a handful of times. The rearrangement joins TRBV6-1 to TRBJ1-1, with D possibly matching TRBD1 (5 bases). This CDR3 is built from 13 residues. The V gene lost 1 base and the J gene lost 4 bases, with 7 bases spanning the gap. Germline CDR1 reads MNHNS; CDR2 reads SASEGT. CDR3 sequence reads: CASSEDRGTEAFF. The CDR3 nucleotides read TGTGCCAGCAGTGAAGATAGGGGCACTGAAGCTTTCTTT.

This chain connects TRBV21-1 to TRBJ1-1; TRBD1 is taken as the D call from the table, unchecked against the DNA. TRBV21-1 is a listed pseudogene. The CDR3 covers 17 residues. CDR3: CASSKEGDRGKNTEAFF. CDR3 coding DNA: TGTGCCAGCAGCAAAGAGGGCGACAGGGGGAAGAACACTGAAGCTTTCTTT.

The V and J genes are TRBV7-6 and TRBJ2-3, with 7 bases lining up with TRBD1. The V gene end was trimmed by 6 bases and the J gene end by 5 bases; junction bases not matched to a gene: 11. From germline, CDR1 is SGHVS and CDR2 FNYEAQ. The CDR3 is 15 residues long. The CDR3, as DNA: TGTGCCAGCAGTATTAAAACAGGGGCAAGAGATACGCAGTATTTT. Amino acid sequence: CASSIKTGARDTQYF.

The rearrangement joins TRBV4-1 to TRBJ2-5; D is perhaps TRBD2 (5 bases). Germline CDR1 is MGHRA and CDR2 is YSYEKL. The CDR3 sequence is 11 residues long. The ends were cut back, 8 bases at V and 5 bases at J, with 9 bases in the middle. The CDR3 sequence: CASRSGETQYF. As DNA, the CDR3 is TGCGCCAGCCGCTCGGGGGAGACCCAGTACTTC.

The genes are TRBV5-6 and TRBJ1-2, with D hard to call. CDR1 is SGHDT, CDR2 YYEEEE, per germline. Trimming pared 0 bases from V and 0 bases from J, leaving 9 bases between. The CDR3 has 15 amino acids. This CDR3 reads CASSLGRRTNYGYTF. The CDR3 DNA reads as TGTGCCAGCAGCTTGGGACGGAGGACTAACTATGGCTACACCTTC. The full variable domain, completed using reference TRBV5-6 and TRBJ1-2, is DAGVTQSPTHLIKTRGQQVTLRCSPKSGHDTVSWYQQALGQGPQFIFQYYEEEERQRGNFPDRFSGHQFPNYSSELNVNALLLGDSALYLCASSLGRRTNYGYTFGSGTRLTVV.

V gene TRBV7-3 combines with J gene TRBJ2-2; 8 bases are a match to TRBD1. V was pared by 5 bases and J by 4 bases, with 6 bases of the junction left unmatched. The CDR3 runs to 15 residues. Germline CDR1 is SGHTA and CDR2 is FQGTGA. CDR3 sequence reads: CASSGGTGGTGELFF. CDR3 sequence (DNA): TGTGCCAGCAGCGGGGGTACAGGGGGCACCGGGGAGCTGTTTTTT.

The chain links TRBV7-9 to TRBJ1-6; 8 bases are shared with TRBD1. The V segment lost 5 bases and the J segment 6 bases; nucleotides outside the gene matches: 3. This CDR3 region has 14 residues. Germline V gene data show CDR1 as SEHNR and CDR2 as FQNEAQ (reference sequence). CDR3 sequence: CASSETGGNSPLHF. CDR3 DNA sequence: TGTGCCAGCAGCGAAACAGGGGGTAATTCACCCCTCCACTTT.

In its sample, this clone was seen a few times. This chain links TRBV4-2 with TRBJ1-4, with unresolved D. Trimming left V 4 bases short and J 8 bases short, with 14 bases between. Germline V gene data show CDR1 as LGHNA and CDR2 as YNFKEQ. The CDR3 has 14 residues. CDR3 amino acids: CASSLYIRIEKLFF. In DNA form, the CDR3 reads TGTGCCAGCAGCCTATACATCCGGATAGAAAAACTGTTTTTT.

J is TRBJ2-4 and V is TRBV27; possibly TRBD2 for D (6 bases). Trimming pared 5 bases from V and 7 bases from J, leaving 18 bases between. The CDR3 loop spans 15 amino acids. CDR1 is MNHEY and CDR2 is SMNVEV in the germline V gene (reference sequence). CDR3 loop: CASSILRDGGNIQYF. The CDR3 DNA is TGTGCCAGCAGTATACTCCGGGACGGAGGGAACATTCAGTACTTC.

The rearrangement links TRBV6-4 to TRBJ1-2; D may be TRBD1 (5 bases). Trimming cost V 5 bases and J 7 bases, with 14 bases left between them. The V gene's germline CDR1 is MRHNA and CDR2 SNTAGT. The CDR3 consists of 13 residues. In nucleotides, the CDR3 is TGTGCCAGCAGTTCCGGGACGGCCCTTGGCTACACCTTC. It codes for CASSSGTALGYTF.

This chain uses TRBV6-4 with TRBJ2-5; D gene ambiguous. The V end was cut by 2 bases, the J end by 7 bases, with 17 bases between. Germline assignment: CDR1 MRHNA and CDR2 SNTAGT. This CDR3 comprises 15 residues. CDR3 region: CASSDPAGIGGTQYF. The CDR3, as DNA: TGTGCCAGCAGTGACCCGGCAGGAATCGGTGGGACCCAGTACTTC.

This clone was seen only a few times. The V call is TRBV7-8, the J call TRBJ2-6; D call uncertain. The V end lost 1 base, the J end lost 0 bases, and 4 bases lay between the germline ends. The CDR3 length is 15 residues. CDR1 and CDR2 from the germline V gene are SGHVS and FQNEAQ. CDR3 sequence: CASSLGGSGANVLTF. The CDR3 DNA reads TGTGCCAGCAGCTTAGGGGGCTCTGGGGCCAACGTCCTGACTTTC.

CDR3: CARSCPEGGVTDTQYF. The CDR3 DNA reads TGTGCCAGAAGCTGCCCTGAGGGGGGGGTCACAGATACGCAGTATTTT. V usage is TRBV5-3 and J usage is TRBJ2-3; D may be TRBD2 (7 bases). TRBV5-3 is an ORF, and what it does is uncertain. The CDR3 is made up of 16 amino acids. V was shortened by 3 bases and J by 2 bases, with 16 bases between the two germline ends.

This sequence joins TRBV6-5 and TRBJ2-1; 10 bases are shared with TRBD2. The CDR3 length is 15 residues. After removal of 5 bases from V and 3 bases from J, the junction contained 4 bases not matched to a gene. Germline V gene data show CDR1 as MNHEY and CDR2 as SVGAGI. The CDR3 sequence is CASSPIAGGYNEQFF. The CDR3 DNA reads as TGTGCCAGCAGTCCGATAGCGGGGGGCTACAATGAGCAGTTCTTC.

The chain employs TRBV7-2 and TRBJ1-2, with D possibly matching TRBD1 (5 bases). Germline V gene data show CDR1 as SGHTA and CDR2 as FQGNSA. The CDR3 covers 16 residues. The ends were cut back, 6 bases at V and 1 base at J, with 18 bases in the middle. CDR3 bases: TGTGCCAGCAGTCTGACCCCCGGGGGAGATAACTATGGCTACACCTTC. This codes for CASSLTPGGDNYGYTF.

This chain uses TRBV5-1 with TRBJ2-6; possibly TRBD1 for D (6 bases). The V and J ends lost 1 base and 2 bases respectively, with 10 bases between them. The CDR3 is 16 amino acids. Germline-derived CDR1 and CDR2 are SGHRS and YFSETQ. The DNA of the CDR3 is TGCGCCAGCAGCTTGTCAGGGGCAACTGGGGCCAACGTCCTGACTTTC. Translation gives CASSLSGATGANVLTF.

Only a few counts were recorded for this clone. This chain uses TRBV7-2 with TRBJ2-2; D is tentatively TRBD1 or TRBD2 (6 bases each). The CDR3 is made up of 15 amino acids. The V gene lost 4 bases and the J gene lost 5 bases, with 14 bases spanning the gap. CDR1 and CDR2 (germline): SGHTA, FQGNSA. As DNA, the CDR3 is TGTGCCAGCAGCTCACCGGGGGCTGGGACCGGGGAGCTGTTTTTT. This encodes CASSSPGAGTGELFF.

The genes are TRBV11-2 and TRBJ2-5; 8 bases match TRBD2. V was pared by 5 bases and J by 0 bases, with 5 bases of the junction left unmatched. Germline V CDR1 and CDR2: SGHAT, FQNNGV. This CDR3 comprises 15 residues. The CDR3 here is CASSRIAGHQETQYF. Written as DNA, the CDR3 is TGTGCCAGCAGCCGGATAGCGGGGCACCAAGAGACCCAGTACTTC.

The V call is TRBV28, the J call TRBJ2-2; TRBD1 aligns across 8 bases. CDR3 length: 14 residues. V trimming: 4 bases; J trimming: 4 bases; junction bases outside the gene matches: 2. In germline, CDR1 is MDHEN, CDR2 SYDVKM. In DNA form, the CDR3 reads TGTGCCAGCAGTTATACAGGGGGCACCGGGGAGCTGTTTTTT. Protein: CASSYTGGTGELFF.